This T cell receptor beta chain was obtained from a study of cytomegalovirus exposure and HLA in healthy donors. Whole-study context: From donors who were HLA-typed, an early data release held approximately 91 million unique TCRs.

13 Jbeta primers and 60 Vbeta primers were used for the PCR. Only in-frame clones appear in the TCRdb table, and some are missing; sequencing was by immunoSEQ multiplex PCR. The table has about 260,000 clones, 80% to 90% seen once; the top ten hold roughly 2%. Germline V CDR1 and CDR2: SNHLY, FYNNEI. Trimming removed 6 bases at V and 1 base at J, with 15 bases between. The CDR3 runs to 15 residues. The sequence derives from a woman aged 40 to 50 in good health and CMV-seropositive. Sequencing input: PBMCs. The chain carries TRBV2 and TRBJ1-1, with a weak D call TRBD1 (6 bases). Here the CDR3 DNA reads TGTGCCAGCAGGACCAAACAGGGAGCGAACACTGAAGCTTTCTTT. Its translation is CASRTKQGANTEAFF.